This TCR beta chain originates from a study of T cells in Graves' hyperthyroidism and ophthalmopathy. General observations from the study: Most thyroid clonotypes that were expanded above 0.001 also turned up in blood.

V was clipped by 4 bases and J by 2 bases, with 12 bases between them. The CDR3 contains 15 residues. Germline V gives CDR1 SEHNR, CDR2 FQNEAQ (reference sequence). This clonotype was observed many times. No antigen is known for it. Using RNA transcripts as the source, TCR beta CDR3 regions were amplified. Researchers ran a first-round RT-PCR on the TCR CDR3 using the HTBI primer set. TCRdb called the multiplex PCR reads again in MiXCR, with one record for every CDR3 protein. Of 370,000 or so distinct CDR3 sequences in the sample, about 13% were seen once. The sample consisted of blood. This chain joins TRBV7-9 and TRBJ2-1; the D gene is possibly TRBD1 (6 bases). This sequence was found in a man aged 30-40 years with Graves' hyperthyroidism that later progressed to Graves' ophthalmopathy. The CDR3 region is CASSSRQAPYNEQFF. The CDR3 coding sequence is TGTGCCAGCAGCTCCAGACAGGCGCCCTACAATGAGCAGTTCTTC.